These 19 T cell receptor beta chains were all obtained from the same sample, sequenced in a study of cytomegalovirus exposure and HLA in healthy donors. PCR primers comprised 60 Vbeta and 13 Jbeta primers. TCRdb keeps only in-frame clones here, not all; method: immunoSEQ multiplex PCR. The table includes 95,000 to 100,000 clones, roughly 82% detected once. Sequenced material: PBMCs. All receptors come from a man aged 45-60 years in good health and CMV-seronegative.

The chain recombines TRBV5-1 with TRBJ1-2, with D possibly matching TRBD1 (6 bases). Trimming removed 0 bases at V and 5 bases at J, with 23 bases between. Germline values: CDR1 SGHRS, CDR2 YFSETQ. The CDR3 loop spans 18 amino acids. CDR3 nucleotides: TGCGCCAGCAGCTTGGGGGCAGGGGATTTTACCGCGCTATATGGCTACACCTTC. This codes for CASSLGAGDFTALYGYTF.

The chain links TRBV27 to TRBJ2-7, with D maybe TRBD1 (5 bases). There are 14 residues in the CDR3. The germline V gene has CDR1 MNHEY and CDR2 SMNVEV (reference sequence). The V and J ends lost 6 bases and 0 bases respectively, with 12 bases between them. This chain's CDR3 is CASSPTGASYEQYF. The CDR3 DNA sequence: TGTGCCAGCAGCCCGACTGGGGCCTCCTACGAGCAGTACTTC.

The chain is built from TRBV6-6 and TRBJ2-1; D not certain. The V end was cut by 6 bases, the J end by 0 bases, with 12 bases between. Germline-derived CDR1 and CDR2 are MNHNY and SVGAGI (reference sequence). The CDR3 loop spans 15 amino acids. CDR3 sequence reads: CASSQLMSSYNEQFF. The CDR3 DNA is TGTGCCAGCAGCCAACTCATGAGCTCCTACAATGAGCAGTTCTTC.

V and J are TRBV5-1 and TRBJ2-5, with a tentative D call TRBD2 (6 bases). The CDR3 covers 15 residues. The V end was cut by 6 bases, the J end by 3 bases, with 18 bases between. Per the germline V gene, CDR1 is SGHRS and CDR2 is YFSETQ. CDR3 DNA: TGCGCCAGCAAGGGGTTTTTGGGGGGAGAAGAGACCCAGTACTTC. This translates into CASKGFLGGEETQYF.

This clone was seen once. The rearrangement uses TRBV6-1 and TRBJ1-1, with 7 bases that match TRBD1. The V gene end was trimmed by 6 bases and the J gene end by 4 bases; junction bases not matched to a gene: 5. This CDR3 contains 13 residues. Germline V gene lookup returns CDR1 MNHNS and CDR2 SASEGT. The CDR3, as DNA: TGTGCCAGCAGCTCTGACAGGGCCACTGAAGCTTTCTTT. Translated: CASSSDRATEAFF.

The rearrangement links TRBV6-5 to TRBJ1-1, with D maybe TRBD1 (6 bases). Germline V CDR1 and CDR2: MNHEY, SVGAGI. The CDR3 totals 14 residues. Trimming removed 4 bases at V and 2 bases at J, with 11 bases between. Here the CDR3 DNA reads TGTGCCAGCAGTTCGGGACATATTAACACTGAAGCTTTCTTT. Its protein is CASSSGHINTEAFF.

Only one count was recorded for this clone. The V and J genes are TRBV19 and TRBJ1-5; D may be TRBD1 (6 bases). The CDR3 is made up of 15 amino acids. The V and J ends lost 7 bases and 0 bases respectively, with 13 bases between them. Germline loops: CDR1 LNHDA, CDR2 SQIVND (reference sequence). CDR3 amino acids: CASTLDSHSNQPQHF. In DNA, the CDR3 is TGTGCCAGTACCCTGGACAGCCATAGCAATCAGCCCCAGCATTTT.

The rearrangement uses TRBV5-1 and TRBJ1-2; 10 bases line up with TRBD1. There are 15 residues in the CDR3. From germline, CDR1 is SGHRS and CDR2 YFSETQ. V shed 6 bases, J shed 8 bases, and the junction held 13 bases outside the gene matches. The CDR3 loop is CASTAGTGDLGGYTF. Here the CDR3 DNA reads TGCGCCAGCACCGCAGGGACAGGGGACCTAGGGGGCTACACCTTC.

The chain links TRBV25-1 to TRBJ1-1; the D gene is possibly TRBD1 (5 bases). With 4 bases removed from V and 3 bases from J, the gap between germline ends came to 9 bases. The CDR3 covers 13 residues. Germline V CDR1 and CDR2: MGHDK, SYGVNS. The CDR3 bases are TGTGCCAGCAGTGCAGGGAGGGACACTGAAGCTTTCTTT. Protein: CASSAGRDTEAFF.

V is TRBV7-2 and J is TRBJ2-1; 8 positions agree with TRBD2. Germline lookup yields CDR1 SGHTA and CDR2 FQGNSA. V was pared by 5 bases and J by 7 bases, with 10 bases of the junction left unmatched. This CDR3 is 15 amino acids long. The CDR3 DNA reads TGTGCCAGCAGCAAGAGCGGGGGCTGGGGGAATGAGCAGTTCTTC. Amino acid sequence: CASSKSGGWGNEQFF.

The V call is TRBV5-1, the J call TRBJ1-6; D is unresolved. The V end lost 4 bases, the J end lost 6 bases, and 14 bases lay between the germline ends. There are 15 residues in the CDR3. Germline CDR1 is SGHRS and CDR2 is YFSETQ. The CDR3 here is CASSPLDWTNSPLHF. DNA of the CDR3: TGCGCCAGCAGCCCGCTGGACTGGACTAATTCACCCCTCCACTTT.

The chain has TRBV28 and TRBJ2-1; D is possibly TRBD2 (6 bases). There are 14 residues in the CDR3. The V and J ends lost 8 bases and 7 bases respectively, with 18 bases between them. The germline V gene has CDR1 MDHEN and CDR2 SYDVKM. The CDR3 is CASSTSFSPNEQFF. The CDR3 coding sequence is TGTGCCAGCTCCACTAGCTTTTCCCCTAATGAGCAGTTCTTC. The variable domain in full, with the rest retrieved from reference TRBV28 and TRBJ2-1, is DVKVTQSSRYLVKRTGEKVFLECVQDMDHENMFWYRQDPGLGLRLIYFSYDVKMKEKGDIPEGYSVSREKKERFSLILESASTNQTSMYLCASSTSFSPNEQFFGPGTRLTVL.

The V gene is TRBV9, the J gene TRBJ2-3; possible D gene TRBD2, 5 bases. Germline V gives CDR1 SGDLS, CDR2 YYNGEE. The length of the CDR3 is 15 residues. Trimming left V 2 bases short and J 4 bases short, with 14 bases between. The CDR3 loop is CASSVFAGGSDTQYF. CDR3 DNA: TGTGCCAGCAGCGTTTTTGCGGGCGGGTCAGATACGCAGTATTTT. Filled out from reference TRBV9 and TRBJ2-3, the complete variable domain reads DSGVTQTPKHLITATGQRVTLRCSPRSGDLSVYWYQQSLDQGLQFLIQYYNGEERAKGNILERFSAQQFPDLHSELNLSSLELGDSALYFCASSVFAGGSDTQYFGPGTRLTVL.

This rearrangement joins TRBV5-6 to TRBJ1-5, with 9 bases lining up with TRBD1. This CDR3 contains 14 residues. Germline V gene lookup returns CDR1 SGHDT and CDR2 YYEEEE. V dropped 2 bases and J dropped 10; count of bases not matched to a gene: 7. The CDR3 is CASSFRDREDPQHF. CDR3 in DNA: TGTGCCAGCAGCTTCCGGGACAGGGAAGACCCCCAGCATTTT.

V is TRBV4-1 and J is TRBJ2-4, with D uncertain. Germline V CDR1 and CDR2: MGHRA, YSYEKL. V was pared by 1 base and J by 2 bases, with 12 bases between. This CDR3 region has 16 residues. The CDR3 region is CASSQARRATKNIQYF. The CDR3 DNA reads TGCGCCAGCAGCCAAGCGCGGAGAGCGACCAAAAACATTCAGTACTTC.

Regarding this clone: A read error may account for a junction end that differs from germline. The genes are TRBV18 and TRBJ2-7, with TRBD2 matching 9 bases. The V gene's germline CDR1 is KGHSH and CDR2 LQKENI. The CDR3 spans 14 residues. The CDR3 region has the DNA TGTGCCAGCTCACAAGCGGGAGGCACTGGGGAGCAGTGCTTC. Encoded protein: CASSQAGGTGEQCF.

This clone came up once. The sample has other DNA sequences that encode this CDR3 too. The chain employs TRBV5-1 and TRBJ2-5, with D perhaps matching TRBD2 (6 bases). V was cut by 2 bases and J by 5 bases, with 10 bases left in between. The V gene's germline CDR1 is SGHRS and CDR2 YFSETQ. The CDR3 runs to 13 residues. This chain's CDR3 is CASSLVGGETQYF. The CDR3 DNA is TGCGCCAGCAGCTTAGTGGGAGGCGAGACCCAGTACTTC.

J is TRBJ1-5 and V is TRBV19; maybe TRBD1 (6 bases). V lost 4 bases and J lost 7, with 8 bases in between. There are 12 residues in the CDR3. Germline V gene sequence: CDR1 LNHDA, CDR2 SQIVND (reference sequence). This CDR3 reads CASSRDIQPQHF. The CDR3 region has the DNA TGTGCCAGTAGTAGGGACATCCAGCCCCAGCATTTT.

This chain joins TRBV11-2 and TRBJ1-4, with no clear D. The CDR3 is made up of 13 amino acids. V was cut by 9 bases and J by 2 bases, with 10 bases left in between. Germline assignment: CDR1 SGHAT and CDR2 FQNNGV. The CDR3: CASRRSTNEKLFF. In DNA form, the CDR3 reads TGTGCCAGTCGTCGGTCTACTAATGAAAAACTGTTTTTT.